This T cell receptor (beta chain) was sequenced for a study of T cell responses to AZD1222 COVID-19 vaccine listed by TCRdb under 2021. Notes on the research overall: Because spike-specific TCR depth and breadth did not differ between the two schedules, AZD1222 recipients who got a second dose at roughly 4 weeks were pooled with those who got a second dose at roughly 12 weeks. Trial participants were enrolled into age subgroups of 18-55, 56-69 and 70-plus years, which contained around 140, 26 and 57 TCR-sequenced participants, respectively. A total of approximately 240 trial participants underwent TCR sequencing, of whom some 210 received two doses of AZD1222 and about 25 received two doses of the MenACWY control vaccine.

Here is what the overall study found, with its caveats: No day 14 peak-response samples were available, so repertoires were characterized only after the peak T cell response. The whole spike protein was spanned by vaccine-associated CD4 TCRs, and dominant responses were seen in regions 160-218 and 743-854. Most participants were white British and females outnumbered males, and the authors suggested that clonal diversity may have been underestimated. In the small 56-69-year group, the increase in depth fell short of significance, most likely because of low power. Reportedly, almost half of the unique spike-specific TCRs recognized epitopes lying outside the regions that are mutated in the B.1.351 and B.1.1.7 variants. After two AZD1222 doses, spike-specific TCR breadth and depth were significantly higher than at day 0 and than in MenACWY recipients. Conclusions about previously exposed vaccinees were limited because only 5 or 6 AZD1222 recipients were SARS-CoV-2 seropositive at baseline.

The germline V gene provides CDR1 MNHEY and CDR2 SVGAGI. From cysteine to phenylalanine, the CDR3 is 15 amino acids long. Kept here is only the CDR3 DNA, which spans 45 bases and is read in frame from base 1. V is cut back by 2 bases and J by 1 base, with 1 base in the junction unmatched. The table lists this clone with a count of one. The target of this receptor is not known. Base quality data are lacking; no much larger clone is found one base away. The CDR3 regions of human TCRbeta chains were analyzed by immunosequencing. The authors' analysis ran thus. TCRs in the repertoires were matched against a reference library of SARS-CoV-2-specific TCRs that had been generated with the MIRA antigen-specificity platform. Breadth meant the fraction of unique TCRs that were SARS-CoV-2-associated, whereas depth meant the fraction of total T cells that were SARS-CoV-2-associated. Each spike-specific TCR was assigned to its reactive spike region and to a CD4 or CD8 class using the MIRA data. Log10-transformed breadth and depth values were compared by one-way ANOVA with Sidak's multiple comparisons tests. TCRdb retrieved this table from immuneACCESS and kept in-frame rearrangements only. Not all clones are present; in checked studies, unresolved V genes account for under half, and no reason is known for the remainder. D and trimming were read from the DNA, whereas the V and J calls and clone size are those reported in that table. The sample contains around 130,000 clones, around 91% of them found a single time. Clones ranked in the top ten supply about 4.8% of the sample.

The time point label, read with the paper, signifies: baseline before first vaccination. Samples from vaccinated people were obtained from the UK trials COV001 and COV002, which included a single-blind randomized controlled phase 2/3 trial of AZD1222 (ChAdOx1 nCoV-19) in healthy adults. For TCRbeta chain sequencing, PBMC samples from trial participants were taken at day 0 and at day 28 after the second dose. The rearrangement joined TRBV6-5 to TRBJ1-3; TRBD1 matches 8 bases in the middle. Source: peripheral blood, taken on day 0 of AZD1222 vaccination. The receptor was derived from an adult in good health. DNA sequence: TGTGCCAGCAGTTACGGACAGGGATCTGGAAACACCATATATTTT. This yields the protein CASSYGQGSGNTIYF.